The source of this T cell receptor beta chain is a study of T-cell memory formation after mild COVID-19. A single record per CDR3 protein comes from TCRdb applying MiXCR to the 5' RACE reads. This sample carries around 530,000 distinct CDR3 sequences, roughly 20% of them seen once, and the ten largest clones take 7.5% to 9.5%. The clonotype was recovered from an adult woman who had mild COVID-19 (a few samples of this study predate the infection). Cell type and time point are not known. The specimen sequenced was PBMCs or a T cell subset sorted from them (not recorded which).

The CDR3, as DNA: TGTGCCAGCAGCGCAAGCACGTGGGACGAGCAGTACTTC. It encodes CASSASTWDEQYF. The chain couples TRBV7-9 to TRBJ2-7, with D hard to call. In germline, CDR1 is SEHNR, CDR2 FQNEAQ (reference sequence). The CDR3 sequence is 13 residues long. V lost 5 bases and J lost 5, with 13 bases in between. Full variable domain (missing parts from reference TRBV7-9 and TRBJ2-7): DTGVSQNPRHKITKRGQNVTFRCDPISEHNRLYWYRQTLGQGPEFLTYFQNEAQLEKSRLLSDRFSAERPKGSFSTLEIQRTEQGDSAMYLCASSASTWDEQYFGPGTRLTVT.